These 2 T cell receptor beta chains were sequenced from one sample in a study of cytomegalovirus exposure and HLA in healthy donors. Use of 60 Vbeta and 13 Jbeta primers characterized the PCR. Here immunoSEQ multiplex PCR was the method, and the copy in TCRdb shows in-frame clones only, minus some. The sample contains tens of thousands of clones, about 74% of which appear only once. Sequencing input: PBMCs. These receptors were taken from a young man in good health and CMV-seronegative.

The V gene is TRBV25-1, the J gene TRBJ2-7; no definite D call. Looked up from germline, CDR1 is MGHDK and CDR2 is SYGVNS. V dropped 3 bases and J dropped 2 bases, with 5 bases sitting between them. This CDR3 region has 12 residues. CDR3 protein: CASSDVAYEQYF. The CDR3 DNA follows: TGTGCCAGCAGTGACGTAGCCTACGAGCAGTACTTC.

The gene calls are TRBV5-5 and TRBJ2-7; no definite D call. CDR3 size: 14 residues. The V gene lost 2 bases and the J gene lost 3 bases, with 12 bases spanning the gap. Germline assignment: CDR1 SGHKS and CDR2 YYEKEE (reference sequence). CDR3: CASSFKHPNYEQYF. The CDR3 DNA is TGTGCCAGCAGCTTTAAGCACCCGAACTACGAGCAGTACTTC.